A single sample is the source of the 2 T cell receptor beta chains below, sequenced in a study of T-cell memory formation after mild COVID-19. TCRdb re-analysed the 5' RACE reads in MiXCR, keeping a single row per CDR3 protein. The sample contains 250,000 to 350,000 distinct CDR3 sequences, about a sixth of which appear only once. The material sequenced was PBMCs or a T cell subset sorted from them (not recorded which). The source of these receptors is a man younger than 35 who had mild COVID-19 (a few samples of this study predate the infection). Cell type and time point are not known.

This clonotype occurred many times. The chain has TRBV9 and TRBJ1-1; possible D gene TRBD1, 6 bases. This CDR3 has 15 residues. V lost 0 bases, J lost 4 bases, and 13 bases lay in between. CDR1 and CDR2 from the germline V gene are SGDLS and YYNGEE. Here the CDR3 DNA reads TGTGCCAGCAGCGTAGGCTCGCCGGGGGCCACTGAAGCTTTCTTT. Encoded protein: CASSVGSPGATEAFF. The full variable domain, completed using reference TRBV9 and TRBJ1-1, is DSGVTQTPKHLITATGQRVTLRCSPRSGDLSVYWYQQSLDQGLQFLIQYYNGEERAKGNILERFSAQQFPDLHSELNLSSLELGDSALYFCASSVGSPGATEAFFGQGTRLTVV.

This clonotype was observed a few times. The J gene is TRBJ1-6, the V gene TRBV28, with 7 bases that match TRBD1. The CDR3 runs 14 residues. The V segment lost 6 bases and the J segment 5 bases; nucleotides outside the gene matches: 4. CDR1 MDHEN and CDR2 SYDVKM come from the germline V gene. CDR3 coding DNA: TGTGCCAGCAGCGGACAGGAGAATAATTCACCCCTCCACTTT. Protein product: CASSGQENNSPLHF.